This T cell receptor (beta chain) originates from a study of cytomegalovirus exposure and HLA in healthy donors. Study-wide results and limits: Upon later analysis, HLA-associated TCR beta chains proved more clonally expanded than other, equally common chains. Researchers counted roughly 150 TCR beta chains as cytomegalovirus-associated. Published work reported that the classifier diagnosed cytomegalovirus status with high specificity and sensitivity.

This clone was found once. Its antigen is undetermined. Donors sampled were nominally healthy, though unrecorded immune exposures were likely. The PCR contained 60 Vbeta and 13 Jbeta primers. TCRdb keeps only in-frame clones here, not all; method: immunoSEQ multiplex PCR. The sample includes about 35,000 clones, around three quarters of them seen just once. Trimming left V 1 base short and J 3 bases short, with 10 bases between. Germline lookup yields CDR1 SGHTA and CDR2 FQGNSA. The CDR3 contains 15 residues. The receptor was isolated from a male donor in good health and CMV-seronegative. Sequencing was performed on PBMCs. The chain combines TRBV7-2 with TRBJ1-5; a weak D match, TRBD1 (5 bases). CDR3 in DNA: TGTGCCAGCAGCTTAGGCGCAGGGAACAATCAGCCCCAGCATTTT. Amino acid sequence: CASSLGAGNNQPQHF.